This passage covers 3 T cell receptor beta chains from one sample sequenced in a study of blood T cell repertoires in COVID-19. Profiled with immunoSEQ multiplex PCR; TCRdb holds only in-frame clones, not every one. This sample yields about 270,000 clones, of which 88% are seen a single time; 3% belongs to the top ten. Source material: PBMCs or T cells enriched from blood (not recorded which). These receptors all stem from a woman aged 45-59 years who had recovered from COVID-19.

V gene TRBV12-5 combines with J gene TRBJ2-3; D is possibly TRBD2 (6 bases). CDR1 and CDR2 from the germline V gene are LGHNT and FRNRAP. The CDR3 is made up of 18 amino acids. V was cut by 2 bases and J by 0 bases, with 18 bases left in between. This CDR3 reads CASGLSALGEVSTDTQYF. CDR3 nucleotides: TGTGCTAGTGGTTTGAGTGCTCTGGGGGAGGTAAGCACAGATACGCAGTATTTT. Using reference TRBV12-5 and TRBJ2-3 for the parts outside the CDR3, the full variable domain is DARVTQTPRHKVTEMGQEVTMRCQPILGHNTVFWYRQTMMQGLELLAYFRNRAPLDDSGMPKDRFSAEMPDATLATLKIQPSEPRDSAVYFCASGLSALGEVSTDTQYFGPGTRLTVL.

The chain links TRBV27 to TRBJ2-2, with D unclear. There are 13 residues in the CDR3. Germline CDR1 MNHEY, CDR2 SMNVEV (reference sequence). V was trimmed by 2 bases and J by 3 bases, leaving 4 bases between them. The CDR3 reads CASSLHYTGELFF. The CDR3 DNA follows: TGTGCCAGCAGTTTACATTACACCGGGGAGCTGTTTTTT.

This clone was counted a single time. This CDR3 is also generated by other DNA sequences in the sample. The chain is built from TRBV6-2 or TRBV6-3 and TRBJ2-1; D is perhaps TRBD2 (6 bases). The CDR3 totals 15 residues. Germline lookup yields CDR1 MNHEY and CDR2 SVGEGT. The germline V and J ends were trimmed by 2 bases and 4 bases, with 12 bases remaining between them. Written as DNA, the CDR3 is TGTGCCAGCAGTTACACGGGGACTCCATACAATGAGCAGTTCTTC. Residues: CASSYTGTPYNEQFF.